Below are 17 T cell receptor beta chains sequenced from a single sample in a study of blood T cells in healthy people across ages. Alongside a J-beta primer mix, a sample-barcoded 5' primer served in a second PCR lasting about 6 to 11 cycles. TCRdb reprocessed the 5' RACE reads via MiXCR and lists one record per CDR3 protein. The sample includes 980,000 or so distinct CDR3 sequences, 40% to 60% of them seen just once. Sequencing was performed on blood. The origin of the receptors is a young man in good health.

This clonotype has a handful of counts. This chain links TRBV5-1 with TRBJ2-7; 10 bases are a match to TRBD1. This CDR3 region has 14 residues. From germline, CDR1 is SGHRS and CDR2 YFSETQ. V shed 4 bases, J shed 3 bases, and the junction held 4 bases outside the gene matches. The chain's CDR3 is CASSEDRGDYEQYF. In nucleotides, the CDR3 is TGCGCCAGCAGCGAGGACAGGGGGGACTACGAGCAGTACTTC.

This clonotype was picked up many times. This rearrangement joins TRBV28 to TRBJ1-2; 7 bases are shared with TRBD1. The germline V gene has CDR1 MDHEN and CDR2 SYDVKM. This CDR3 contains 13 residues. V was pared by 1 base and J by 6 bases, with 2 bases of the junction left unmatched. CDR3 amino acids: CASSLYQGDGYTF. The CDR3 bases are TGTGCCAGCAGTTTATATCAGGGGGATGGCTACACCTTC.

The chain recombines TRBV6-6 with TRBJ1-2; 12 positions agree with TRBD1. Germline assignment: CDR1 MNHNY and CDR2 SVGAGI (reference sequence). This CDR3 region has 15 residues. The junction had 8 bases not matched to a gene; V was cut back by 4 bases and J by 8 bases. CDR3 DNA: TGTGCCAGCAGTTCGCCCCGGGACAGGGGGCGAGGCTACACCTTC. Translating gives CASSSPRDRGRGYTF.

This chain links TRBV6-5 with TRBJ2-7; 8 nucleotides line up with TRBD2. CDR1 is MNHEY, CDR2 SVGAGI, per germline. The CDR3 covers 16 residues. The J segment lost 2 bases and the V segment lost 4 bases, leaving 10 bases of the junction unmatched. CDR3 amino acids: CASSSATSAHPYEQYF. CDR3 in DNA: TGTGCCAGCAGTTCCGCGACTAGCGCCCATCCCTACGAGCAGTACTTC.

This rearrangement joins TRBV7-2 to TRBJ2-3, with 7 nucleotides matching TRBD1. J was trimmed by 7 bases and V by 5 bases; bases with no gene match: 9. The CDR3 covers 14 residues. Germline V gives CDR1 SGHTA, CDR2 FQGNSA. The CDR3 region is CASSQLDRAYTQYF. DNA for the CDR3: TGTGCCAGCAGCCAGCTCGACAGGGCCTATACGCAGTATTTT.

V and J are TRBV6-5 and TRBJ2-3; D gene uncertain. The CDR3 runs to 15 residues. Germline CDR1 is MNHEY and CDR2 is SVGAGI. The germline V and J ends were trimmed by 6 bases and 3 bases, with 16 bases remaining between them. The CDR3 nucleotides are TGTGCCAGCAGACTTTCTATCTTGTCTACAGATACGCAGTATTTT. Amino acids: CASRLSILSTDTQYF.

The rearrangement joins TRBV28 to TRBJ2-1; perhaps TRBD1 as D (6 bases). Germline V gives CDR1 MDHEN, CDR2 SYDVKM. The V gene lost 5 bases and the J gene lost 12 bases, with 23 bases spanning the gap. There are 15 residues in the CDR3. CDR3 amino acids: CASSPPGTRPRGQFF. The CDR3 DNA reads TGTGCCAGCAGTCCACCCGGGACACGGCCTCGAGGGCAGTTCTTC.

The V call is TRBV20-1, the J call TRBJ1-1; D might be TRBD1 (6 bases). CDR3 size: 14 residues. CDR1 is DFQATT, CDR2 SNEGSKA, per germline (reference sequence). Trimming removed 8 bases from V and 7 bases from J, with 23 bases in between. The CDR3 sequence is CSRMGGLGRYEAFF. In DNA form, the CDR3 reads TGCAGTCGGATGGGGGGGCTGGGGAGGTATGAAGCTTTCTTT.

This clonotype has only a few counts. This chain joins TRBV4-3 and TRBJ2-1; D perhaps matches TRBD1 (6 bases). Trimming stripped 0 bases from V and 3 bases from J, with 9 bases between. This CDR3 region has 15 residues. CDR1 is LGHNA and CDR2 is YSLEER in the germline V gene. CDR3 amino acids: CASSQEVGGYNEQFF. The CDR3 DNA follows: TGCGCCAGCAGCCAAGAGGTAGGGGGCTACAATGAGCAGTTCTTC.

This clonotype has more than one count but fewer than ten. This chain joins TRBV5-4 and TRBJ2-1, with D possibly matching TRBD1 (7 bases). This CDR3 comprises 16 residues. The V and J ends lost 1 base and 4 bases respectively, with 15 bases between them. Germline CDR1 and CDR2: SGHNT and YYREEE (reference sequence). The CDR3 region has the DNA TGTGCCAGCAGCTTGTACGGAGGGACAGCTTACAATGAGCAGTTCTTC. Its protein is CASSLYGGTAYNEQFF.

This clonotype was found a few times. The V and J genes are TRBV20-1 and TRBJ2-7; TRBD1 aligns across 8 bases. Germline V gives CDR1 DFQATT, CDR2 SNEGSKA (reference sequence). The junction had 6 bases not matched to a gene; V was cut back by 5 bases and J by 3 bases. The CDR3 runs to 13 residues. CDR3 in amino acids: CSARNRGYYEQYF. The CDR3 DNA sequence: TGCAGTGCTCGGAACAGGGGGTACTACGAGCAGTACTTC.

The rearrangement uses TRBV5-6 and TRBJ2-1; 7 nucleotides match TRBD2. The V segment lost 3 bases and the J segment 13 bases; nucleotides outside the gene matches: 16. This CDR3 comprises 15 residues. The germline gives CDR1 SGHDT, CDR2 YYEEEE. The CDR3 DNA sequence: TGTGCCAGCAGCTCGGGAGGTGGGGTCCAAGAGACCCAGTTCTTC. This translates into CASSSGGGVQETQFF.

Comments on this clonotype: Germline is not matched at one junction end, which may reflect a read error. The chain employs TRBV7-2 and TRBJ1-2; D is uncertain. The CDR3 contains 13 residues. Germline CDR1 reads SGHTA; CDR2 reads FQGNSA. The CDR3 nucleotides are TGTGCCAGCAGCTTCACAAGGGTCCATGGCCACACCTTC. It is translated as CASSFTRVHGHTF. The full variable domain, with the rest looked up from reference TRBV7-2 and TRBJ1-2, is GAGVSQSPSNKVTEKGKDVELRCDPISGHTALYWYRQSLGQGLEFLIYFQGNSAPDKSGLPSDRFSAERTGGSVSTLTIQRTQQEDSAVYLCASSFTRVHGHTFGSGTRLTVV.

The rearrangement uses TRBV27 and TRBJ2-7; D perhaps matches TRBD1 (5 bases). Germline CDR1 MNHEY, CDR2 SMNVEV (reference sequence). The germline V and J ends were trimmed by 5 bases and 0 bases, with 11 bases remaining between them. This CDR3 region has 14 residues. CDR3 sequence reads: CASSGKGLSYEQYF. The CDR3 nucleotides are TGTGCCAGCAGTGGGAAGGGGCTCTCCTACGAGCAGTACTTC.

Many counts were recorded for this clonotype. The chain recombines TRBV20-1 with TRBJ2-5; the match to TRBD2 covers 8 bases. The CDR3 spans 14 residues. Germline-derived CDR1 and CDR2 are DFQATT and SNEGSKA (reference sequence). V dropped 7 bases and J dropped 3; count of bases not matched to a gene: 10. CDR3 coding DNA: TGCAGTGTACCGGGCAGGGGACTAGAAGAGACCCAGTACTTC. Translating it yields CSVPGRGLEETQYF.

This rearrangement joins TRBV10-3 to TRBJ2-1; D may be TRBD1 or TRBD2 (6 bases each). Germline-derived CDR1 and CDR2 are ENHRY and SYGVKD. Deletions cut 9 bases from V and 9 bases from J, with 12 bases between. The CDR3 covers 11 residues. The CDR3 nucleotides read TGTGCCATGTCCGGGGGCGGTGAGCAGTTCTTC. This sequence encodes CAMSGGGEQFF.

The chain combines TRBV28 with TRBJ2-3; perhaps TRBD2 as D (5 bases). In germline, CDR1 is MDHEN, CDR2 SYDVKM. The CDR3 consists of 16 residues. Trimming pared 3 bases from V and 7 bases from J, leaving 20 bases between. This chain's CDR3 is CASSFPRPSRGNTQYF. CDR3 DNA: TGTGCCAGCAGTTTTCCACGTCCCAGCCGGGGAAATACGCAGTATTTT.